This TCR beta chain emerged from a study of Tregs in tolerant kidney transplant recipients. The study, taken as a whole, reports: The small number of patients limits these findings pending further validation. Expanding Tregs on activated donor B cells appeared to best identify donor-specific TCRbeta clones. Biological reproducibility was not directly addressed, but technical replication error appeared minimal.

Unstimulated Tregs (CD4+CD25+CD127-) and CD4+CD25- non-Tregs were sorted from PBMCs. Clones were read by immunoSEQ multiplex PCR, and TCRdb kept only the in-frame ones, dropping some. The sample records 240,000 or so clones, approximately 84% being singletons. The germline CDR1 and CDR2 sequences are SGHTA and FQGTGA. Trimming took 5 bases from V and 4 from J; bases not matched to a gene: 5. This CDR3 region has 14 residues. Turning to this clone: Its antigen is as yet unknown.

This clonotype originated in a human donor in good health. The chain recombines TRBV7-3 with TRBJ2-3, with 8 bases matching TRBD2. The sequencing input was CD4+ T cells from blood. The CDR3 sequence is CASSPGTSSDTQYF. The DNA for the CDR3 is TGTGCCAGCAGCCCCGGGACTAGTTCAGATACGCAGTATTTT.